These T cell receptor beta chains were read from a single sample in a study of OX40 agonist ivuxolimab in advanced cancers. The protocol was immunoSEQ multiplex PCR, while the TCRdb copy is restricted to in-frame clones and leaves out a portion. Here the sample spans tens of thousands of clones, around nine tenths being singletons. Source: CD4+ or CD8+ T cells sorted from blood, taken in a trial of the OX40 agonist ivuxolimab. The receptors here all came from an adult with an advanced solid tumor such as melanoma, head and neck, liver or kidney cancer. Each CDR3 is given with its conserved first and last residue.

v_gene: TRBV28
len: 15
j_gene: TRBJ1-1
CDR3aa: CASSLSHRAYTEAFF

v_gene: TRBV9
len: 16
j_gene: TRBJ2-2
CDR3aa: CASSPRGSGGTGELFF

v_gene: TRBV19
len: 15
j_gene: TRBJ2-5
CDR3aa: CASGTYGEVPETQYF

v_gene: TRBV9
len: 15
j_gene: TRBJ2-1
CDR3aa: CASSVDGGRAYEQFF

v_gene: TRBV7-8
len: 15
j_gene: TRBJ1-2
CDR3aa: CASSPWTGGNYGYTF

v_gene: TRBV7-7
len: 14
j_gene: TRBJ2-5
CDR3aa: CASSSTGGGETQYF

v_gene: TRBV6-6
len: 14
j_gene: TRBJ2-7
CDR3aa: CASSYRDRVSEQYF

v_gene: TRBV7-8
len: 15
j_gene: TRBJ1-4
CDR3aa: CASSLATGLHEKLFF

v_gene: TRBV20-1
len: 10
j_gene: TRBJ2-3
CDR3aa: CSADTDTQYF

v_gene: TRBV2
len: 18
j_gene: TRBJ2-7
CDR3aa: CASSPRGTGTSGRYEQYF

v_gene: TRBV19
len: 14
j_gene: TRBJ2-5
CDR3aa: CASSIQRDGETQYF

v_gene: TRBV15
len: 17
j_gene: TRBJ1-5
CDR3aa: CATSRDPGGGYNQPQHF

v_gene: TRBV5-4
len: 14
j_gene: TRBJ2-7
CDR3aa: CASSLALSSYEQYF

v_gene: TRBV28
len: 15
j_gene: TRBJ1-2
CDR3aa: CASSEEQGALYGYTF

v_gene: TRBV29-1
len: 13
j_gene: TRBJ2-3
CDR3aa: CSVDLRGADTQYF

v_gene: TRBV4-1
len: 13
j_gene: TRBJ1-2
CDR3aa: CASSQGGGYGYTF

v_gene: TRBV5-1
len: 13
j_gene: TRBJ2-7
CDR3aa: CASSLGDPFEQYF

v_gene: TRBV28
len: 14
j_gene: TRBJ1-2
CDR3aa: CASSQGQENYGYTF

v_gene: TRBV6-6
len: 15
j_gene: TRBJ2-5
CDR3aa: CASSYSSLPVETQYF

v_gene: TRBV21-1
len: 14
j_gene: TRBJ1-1
CDR3aa: CASRGGGSNTEAFF

v_gene: TRBV6-4
len: 14
j_gene: TRBJ2-7
CDR3aa: CASRRTSGSYEQYF

v_gene: TRBV15
len: 15
j_gene: TRBJ1-2
CDR3aa: CATSRDLGQVYGYTF

v_gene: TRBV30
len: 13
j_gene: TRBJ2-7
CDR3aa: CAWTEGPAYEQYF

v_gene: TRBV4-1
len: 15
j_gene: TRBJ2-1
CDR3aa: CASSPRTGLDNEQFF

v_gene: TRBV6-5
len: 15
j_gene: TRBJ2-2
CDR3aa: CASSRDRRTLGELFF

v_gene: TRBV5-6
len: 13
j_gene: TRBJ1-1
CDR3aa: CASSYRGRGGAFF

v_gene: TRBV7-3
len: 13
j_gene: TRBJ2-7
CDR3aa: CASSQLAAREQYF